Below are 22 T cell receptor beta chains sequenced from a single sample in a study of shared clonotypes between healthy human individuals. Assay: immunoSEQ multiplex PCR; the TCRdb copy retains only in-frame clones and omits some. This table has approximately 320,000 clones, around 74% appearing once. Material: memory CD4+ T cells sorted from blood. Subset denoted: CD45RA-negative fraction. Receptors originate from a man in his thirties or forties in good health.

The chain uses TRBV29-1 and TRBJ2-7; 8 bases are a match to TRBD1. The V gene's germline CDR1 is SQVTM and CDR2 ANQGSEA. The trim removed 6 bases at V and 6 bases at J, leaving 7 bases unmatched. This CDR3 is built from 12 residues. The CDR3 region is CSVGQGAVEQYF. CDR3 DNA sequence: TGCAGCGTCGGCCAGGGGGCTGTCGAGCAGTACTTC.

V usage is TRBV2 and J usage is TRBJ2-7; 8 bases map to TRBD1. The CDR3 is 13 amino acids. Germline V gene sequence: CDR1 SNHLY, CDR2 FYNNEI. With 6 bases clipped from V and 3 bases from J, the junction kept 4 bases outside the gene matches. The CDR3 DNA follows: TGTGCCAGCAGCAGACAGGGGTTCTACGAGCAGTACTTC. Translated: CASSRQGFYEQYF.

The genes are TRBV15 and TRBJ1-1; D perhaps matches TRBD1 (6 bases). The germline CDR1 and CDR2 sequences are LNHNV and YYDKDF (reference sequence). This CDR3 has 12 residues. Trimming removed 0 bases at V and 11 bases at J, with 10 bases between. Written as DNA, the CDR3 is TGTGCCACCAGCAGAGAAGACAGGAAGGCTTTCTTT. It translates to CATSREDRKAFF.

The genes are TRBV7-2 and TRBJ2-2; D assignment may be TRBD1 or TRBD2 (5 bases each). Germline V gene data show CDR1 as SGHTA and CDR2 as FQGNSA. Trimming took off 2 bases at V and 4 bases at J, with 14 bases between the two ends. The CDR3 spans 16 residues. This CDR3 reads CASSLSGKRGTGELFF. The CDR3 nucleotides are TGTGCCAGCAGCTTATCCGGGAAGAGGGGCACCGGGGAGCTGTTTTTT. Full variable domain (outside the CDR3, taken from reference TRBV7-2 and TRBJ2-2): GAGVSQSPSNKVTEKGKDVELRCDPISGHTALYWYRQSLGQGLEFLIYFQGNSAPDKSGLPSDRFSAERTGGSVSTLTIQRTQQEDSAVYLCASSLSGKRGTGELFFGEGSRLTVL.

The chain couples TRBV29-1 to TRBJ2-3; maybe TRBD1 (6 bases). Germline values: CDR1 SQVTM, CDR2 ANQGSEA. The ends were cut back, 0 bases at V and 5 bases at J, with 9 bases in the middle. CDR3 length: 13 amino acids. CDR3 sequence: CSVEDRGRDTQYF. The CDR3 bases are TGCAGCGTTGAAGACAGGGGAAGAGATACGCAGTATTTT.

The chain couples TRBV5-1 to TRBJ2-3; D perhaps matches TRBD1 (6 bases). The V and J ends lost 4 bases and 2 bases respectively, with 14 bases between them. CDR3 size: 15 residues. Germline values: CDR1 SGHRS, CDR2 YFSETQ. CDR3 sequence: CASSLQGPSTDTQYF. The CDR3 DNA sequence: TGCGCCAGCAGCCTACAGGGACCTTCCACAGATACGCAGTATTTT.

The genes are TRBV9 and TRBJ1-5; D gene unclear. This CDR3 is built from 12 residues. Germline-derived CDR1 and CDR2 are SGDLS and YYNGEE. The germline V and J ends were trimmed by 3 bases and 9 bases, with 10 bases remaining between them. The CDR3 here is CASSDGRRPQHF. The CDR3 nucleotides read TGTGCCAGCAGCGACGGACGGCGGCCCCAGCATTTT.

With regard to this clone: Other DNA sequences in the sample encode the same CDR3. The CDR3 bases are TGTGCCAGCAGCTTAAGACTAGCGGGAGACGAAGAGACCCAGTACTTC. It specifies CASSLRLAGDEETQYF. The V gene is TRBV7-6, the J gene TRBJ2-5, with 12 nucleotides matching TRBD2. The CDR3 covers 16 residues. CDR1 is SGHVS and CDR2 is FNYEAQ in the germline V gene. V shed 2 bases and J 3 bases; nucleotides not matched to a gene: 4.

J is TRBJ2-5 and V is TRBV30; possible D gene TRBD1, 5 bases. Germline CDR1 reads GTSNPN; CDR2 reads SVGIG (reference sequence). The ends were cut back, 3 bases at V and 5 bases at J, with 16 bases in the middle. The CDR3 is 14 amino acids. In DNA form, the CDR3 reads TGTGCCTGGAGCACAGCCAGGGCTGGGGAGACCCAGTACTTC. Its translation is CAWSTARAGETQYF.

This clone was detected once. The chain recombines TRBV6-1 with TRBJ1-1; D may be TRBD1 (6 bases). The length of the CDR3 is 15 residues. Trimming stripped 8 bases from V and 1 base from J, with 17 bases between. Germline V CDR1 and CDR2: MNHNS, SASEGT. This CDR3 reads CASHLGTRANTEAFF. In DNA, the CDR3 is TGTGCCAGCCATTTAGGGACAAGAGCGAACACTGAAGCTTTCTTT.

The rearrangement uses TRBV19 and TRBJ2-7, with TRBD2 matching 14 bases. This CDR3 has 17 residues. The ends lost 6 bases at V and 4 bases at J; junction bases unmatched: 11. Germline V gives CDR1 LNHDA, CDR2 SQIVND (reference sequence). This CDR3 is CASRSPGLAGVVYEQYF. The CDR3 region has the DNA TGTGCCAGTAGATCACCGGGACTAGCGGGAGTTGTATACGAGCAGTACTTC. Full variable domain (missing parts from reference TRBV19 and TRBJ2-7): DGGITQSPKYLFRKEGQNVTLSCEQNLNHDAMYWYRQDPGQGLRLIYYSQIVNDFQKGDIAEGYSVSREKKESFPLTVTSAQKNPTAFYLCASRSPGLAGVVYEQYFGPGTRLTVT.

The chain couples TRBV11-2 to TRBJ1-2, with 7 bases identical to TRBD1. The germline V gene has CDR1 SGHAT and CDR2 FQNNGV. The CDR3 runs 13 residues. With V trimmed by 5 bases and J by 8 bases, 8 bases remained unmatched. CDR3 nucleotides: TGTGCCAGCAGCCCCGGGACAGCGGGGGGCTACACCTTC. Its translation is CASSPGTAGGYTF.

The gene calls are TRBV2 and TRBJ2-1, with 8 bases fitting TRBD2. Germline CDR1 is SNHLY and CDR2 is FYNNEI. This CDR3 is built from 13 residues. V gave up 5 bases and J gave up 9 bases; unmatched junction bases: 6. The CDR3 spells CASSSGLAVEQFF. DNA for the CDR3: TGTGCCAGCAGTTCCGGACTAGCTGTTGAGCAGTTCTTC.

Written as DNA, the CDR3 is TGTGCCAGCAGCTCAGGAGTACAGCCCACAGATACGCAGTATTTT. This encodes CASSSGVQPTDTQYF. The chain carries TRBV11-2 and TRBJ2-3; D uncertain. From germline, CDR1 is SGHAT and CDR2 FQNNGV. Trimming removed 4 bases from V and 2 bases from J, with 13 bases in between. This CDR3 is built from 15 residues.

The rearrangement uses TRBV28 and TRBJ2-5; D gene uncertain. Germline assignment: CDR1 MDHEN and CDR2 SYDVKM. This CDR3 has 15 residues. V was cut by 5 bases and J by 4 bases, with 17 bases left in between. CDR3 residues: CASSPPPKKAETQYF. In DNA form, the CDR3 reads TGTGCCAGCAGTCCCCCTCCTAAGAAGGCAGAGACCCAGTACTTC.

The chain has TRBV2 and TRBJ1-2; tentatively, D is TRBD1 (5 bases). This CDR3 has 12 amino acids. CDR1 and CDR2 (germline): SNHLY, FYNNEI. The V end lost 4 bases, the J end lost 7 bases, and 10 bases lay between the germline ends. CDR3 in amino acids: CASSGRETGYTF. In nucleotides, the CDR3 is TGTGCCAGCAGTGGCAGGGAAACTGGCTACACCTTC.

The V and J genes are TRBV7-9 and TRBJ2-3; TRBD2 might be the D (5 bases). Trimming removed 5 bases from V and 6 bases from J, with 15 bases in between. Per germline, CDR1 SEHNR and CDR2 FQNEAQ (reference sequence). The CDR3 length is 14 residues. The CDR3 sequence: CASSPSRNADTQYF. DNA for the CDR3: TGTGCCAGCAGCCCTAGCCGCAATGCGGATACGCAGTATTTT.

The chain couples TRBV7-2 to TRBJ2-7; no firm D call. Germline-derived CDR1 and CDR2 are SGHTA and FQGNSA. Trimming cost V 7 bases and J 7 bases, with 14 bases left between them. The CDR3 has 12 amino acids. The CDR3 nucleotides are TGTGCCAGCACCAACGCGCTGGGGGAGCAGTACTTC. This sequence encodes CASTNALGEQYF.

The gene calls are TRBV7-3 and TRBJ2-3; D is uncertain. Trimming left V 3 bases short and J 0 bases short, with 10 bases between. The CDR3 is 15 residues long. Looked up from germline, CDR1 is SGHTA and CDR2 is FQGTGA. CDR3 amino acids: CASSLVGASTDTQYF. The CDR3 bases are TGTGCCAGCAGCTTGGTCGGAGCTAGCACAGATACGCAGTATTTT.

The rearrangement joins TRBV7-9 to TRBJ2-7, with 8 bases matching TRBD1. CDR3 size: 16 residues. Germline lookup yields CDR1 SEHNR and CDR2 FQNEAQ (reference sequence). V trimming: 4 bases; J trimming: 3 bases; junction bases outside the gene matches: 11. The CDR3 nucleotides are TGTGCCAGCAGCTCCTCGACAGGGGTTGGAAACTACGAGCAGTACTTC. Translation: CASSSSTGVGNYEQYF.

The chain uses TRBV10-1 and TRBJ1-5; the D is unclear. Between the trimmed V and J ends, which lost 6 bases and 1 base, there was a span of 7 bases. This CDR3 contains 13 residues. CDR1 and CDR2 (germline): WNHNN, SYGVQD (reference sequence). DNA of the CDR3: TGCGCCAGCAGCCCTGGGAGCAATCAGCCCCAGCATTTT. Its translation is CASSPGSNQPQHF.

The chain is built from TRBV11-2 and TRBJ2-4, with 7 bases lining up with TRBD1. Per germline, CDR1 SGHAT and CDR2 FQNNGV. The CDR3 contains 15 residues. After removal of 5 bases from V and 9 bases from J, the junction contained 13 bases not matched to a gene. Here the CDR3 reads CASSLQTGVVGIQYF. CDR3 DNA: TGTGCCAGCAGCCTACAAACAGGGGTAGTAGGCATTCAGTACTTC.